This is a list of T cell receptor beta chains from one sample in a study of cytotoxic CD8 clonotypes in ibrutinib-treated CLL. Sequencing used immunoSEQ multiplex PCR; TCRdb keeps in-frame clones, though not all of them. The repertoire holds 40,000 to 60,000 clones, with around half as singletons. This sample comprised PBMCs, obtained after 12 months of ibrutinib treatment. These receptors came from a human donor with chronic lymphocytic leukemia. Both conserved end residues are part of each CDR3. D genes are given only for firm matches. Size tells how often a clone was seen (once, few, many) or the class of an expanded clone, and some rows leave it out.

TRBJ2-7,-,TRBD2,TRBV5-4,TGTGCCAGCAGCTTAGGGCTGGCGGGAGCGAATTCCTACGAGCAGTACTTC,CASSLGLAGANSYEQYF
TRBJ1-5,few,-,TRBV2,TGTGCCAGCAGAAGAGGGCCCAATCAGCCCCAGCATTTT,CASRRGPNQPQHF
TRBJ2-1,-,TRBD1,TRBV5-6,TGTGCCAGCAGCCTCCCAGGGACAGGGGCTAATGAGCAGTTCTTC,CASSLPGTGANEQFF
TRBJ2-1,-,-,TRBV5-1,TGCGCCAGCAGCTTGGCCGATTCAGTTATGCTCTACAATGAGCAGTTCTTC,CASSLADSVMLYNEQFF
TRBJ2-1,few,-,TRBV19,TGTGCCAGTAGCGACTATTACAATGAGCAGTTCTTC,CASSDYYNEQFF
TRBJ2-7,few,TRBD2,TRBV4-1,TGCGCCAGCAGCCGGAAGCAATCCAATAGCGGGAGCATCAACGAGCAGTACTTC,CASSRKQSNSGSINEQYF
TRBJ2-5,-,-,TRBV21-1,TGTGCCAGCAGCAAGATTTTGGGGACAGGGGGAGAGACCCAGTACTTC,CASSKILGTGGETQYF
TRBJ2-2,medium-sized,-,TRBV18,TGTGCCAGCTCACCGTCCAGGACGAACACCGGGGAGCTGTTTTTT,CASSPSRTNTGELFF
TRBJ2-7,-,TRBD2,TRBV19,TGTGCCAGTAGTTTCGAAGCGGGAGGAACTTACGAGCAGTACTTC,CASSFEAGGTYEQYF
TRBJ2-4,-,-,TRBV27,TGTGCCAGCAGGGAAGGGTTAAGGAAAGCCAAAAACATTCAGTACTTC,CASREGLRKAKNIQYF
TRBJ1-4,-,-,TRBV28,TGTGCCAGCAGTACGAATACTAATGAAAAACTGTTTTTT,CASSTNTNEKLFF
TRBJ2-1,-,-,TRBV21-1,TGTGCCAGCAGCAAAGAAATTCTGTGCGGGAGGATCCATGAGCAGTTCTTC,CASSKEILCGRIHEQFF
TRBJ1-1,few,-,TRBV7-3,TGTGCCAGCAGCTTAACAGCACGGATGAACACTGAAGCTTTCTTT,CASSLTARMNTEAFF
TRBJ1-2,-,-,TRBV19,TGTGCCAGTAGTCTTACAGGTATCACCTATGGCTACACCTTC,CASSLTGITYGYTF
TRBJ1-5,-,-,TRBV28,TGTGCCAGCAGTTTAGGGGGCGCGAGTCAGCCCCAGCATTTT,CASSLGGASQPQHF
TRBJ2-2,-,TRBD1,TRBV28,TGTGCCAGCAGTTCCGGACAGGGTGGGTCCGGGGAGCTGTTTTTT,CASSSGQGGSGELFF
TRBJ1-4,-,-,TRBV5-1,TGCGCCAGCAGCTTGGACAGGGCCGATGAAAAACTGTTTTTT,CASSLDRADEKLFF
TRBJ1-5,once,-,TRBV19,TGTGCCAGTAGTATTTTGGAGGTCAGCAATCAGCCCCAGCATTTT,CASSILEVSNQPQHF
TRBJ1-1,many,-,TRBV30,TGTGCCTGGACACTCCTGGGGACTGAAGCTTTCTTT,CAWTLLGTEAFF
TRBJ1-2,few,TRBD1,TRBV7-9,TGTGCCAGCAGCTTATCTACAGGGGTTTATTATGGCTACACCTTC,CASSLSTGVYYGYTF
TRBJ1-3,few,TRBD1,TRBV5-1,TGCGCCAGCAGCTTGGTCGGAGGGGGCTCCTCTGGAAACACCATATATTTT,CASSLVGGGSSGNTIYF
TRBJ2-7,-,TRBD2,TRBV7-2,TGTGCCAGCAGCTTTGGTGGTGGCGGGAGCCCCTACGAGCAGTACTTC,CASSFGGGGSPYEQYF
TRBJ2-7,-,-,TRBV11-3,TGTGCCAGCAGCCGACAGTCACCGAGTGAGCAGTACTTC,CASSRQSPSEQYF
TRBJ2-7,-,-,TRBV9,TGTGCCAGCAGTGCCCAATCGGGGTACCCCCCCTACGAGCAGTACTTC,CASSAQSGYPPYEQYF
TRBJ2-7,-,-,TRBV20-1,TGCAGTGCTTCTTTTTTAGGCGAGCAGTACTTC,CSASFLGEQYF
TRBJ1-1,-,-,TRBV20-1,TGCAGTGTGCCCCGGGACACTGAAGCTTTCTTT,CSVPRDTEAFF
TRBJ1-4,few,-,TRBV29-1,TGCAGCGTTCGAAGGGAGGAAAAACTGTTTTTT,CSVRREEKLFF
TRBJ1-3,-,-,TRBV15,TGTGCCACCAGCAGAGATACGCGCCAAGGAAACACCATATATTTT,CATSRDTRQGNTIYF
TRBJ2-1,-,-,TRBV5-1,TGCGCCAGCAGCGCCCGACCATGGGATGAGCAGTTCTTC,CASSARPWDEQFF
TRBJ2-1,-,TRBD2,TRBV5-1,TGCGCCAGCAGCTTGGGACTAGCGGGGAACAATGAGCAGTTCTTC,CASSLGLAGNNEQFF
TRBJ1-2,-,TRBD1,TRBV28,TGTGCCAGCAGTCAGTACCGGACAGGGAACTATGGCTACACCTTC,CASSQYRTGNYGYTF
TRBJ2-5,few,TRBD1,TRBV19,TGTGCCAGTACCCCTAGGACAGGACAAGAGACCCAGTACTTC,CASTPRTGQETQYF
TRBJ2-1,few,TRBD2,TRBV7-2,TGTGCCAGCAGCTTAGCGCGGGGGAGAGAGCAGTTCTTC,CASSLARGREQFF
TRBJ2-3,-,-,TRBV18,TGTGCCAGCTCACCACTACAAGCCCCGGATACGCAGTATTTT,CASSPLQAPDTQYF
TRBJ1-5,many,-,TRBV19,TGTGCCAGTAGTATAGGTCGGCAGGTGAACAATCAGCCCCAGCATTTT,CASSIGRQVNNQPQHF
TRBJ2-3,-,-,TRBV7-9,TGTGCCAGCAGTCCGTGGGCCCGGGCTAGCAGCACAGATACGCAGTATTTT,CASSPWARASSTDTQYF
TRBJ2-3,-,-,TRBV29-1,TGCAGCGTTGAAGCTTACCCTTTGGGGGGAGATACGCAGTATTTT,CSVEAYPLGGDTQYF
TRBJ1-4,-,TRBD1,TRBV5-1,TGCGCCAGCAGCTTGGACAGGGGGTTTGAAAAACTGTTTTTT,CASSLDRGFEKLFF
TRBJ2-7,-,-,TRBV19,TGTGCCAGTAGTATGAATATGGGATCCTACGAGCAGTACTTC,CASSMNMGSYEQYF
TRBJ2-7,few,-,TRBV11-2,TGTGCCAGCAGCTTGAACCGGGATCCATTCTACGAGCAGTACTTC,CASSLNRDPFYEQYF
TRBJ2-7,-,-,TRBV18,TGTGCCAGCTCACCAGGGGAGACTAGGAGGTACGAGCAGTACTTC,CASSPGETRRYEQYF
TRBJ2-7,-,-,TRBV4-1,TGCGCCAGCAGGCCTAGCGCGGAGAGGGACGAGCAGTACTTC,CASRPSAERDEQYF
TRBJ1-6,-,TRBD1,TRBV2,TGTGCCAGCAGTGAGACAGGGGAATCGACACCCCTCCACTTT,CASSETGESTPLHF
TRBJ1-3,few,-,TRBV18,TGTGCCAGCTCACCATCCGACGGAAACACCATATATTTT,CASSPSDGNTIYF
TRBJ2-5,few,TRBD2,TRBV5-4,TGTGCCAGCAGCCCCTCGGGGGGAGAGACCCAGTACTTC,CASSPSGGETQYF
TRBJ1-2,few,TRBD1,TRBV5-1,TGCGCCAGCAGCGCTCTCGGAACAGGGGACGGCTATGGCTACACCTTC,CASSALGTGDGYGYTF
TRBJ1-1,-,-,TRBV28,TGTGCCAGCATCGGGCAGGGGATTGAAGCTTTCTTT,CASIGQGIEAFF